This T cell receptor beta chain appears in the sequencing data of a study of cytomegalovirus exposure and HLA in healthy donors. Study-wide results and caveats: It was approximately 150 TCR beta chains that were listed as cytomegalovirus-associated. A later analysis showed TCR association rates differing by HLA locus, peaking at DRB1 and lowest at HLA-C.

Comment on this clone: Its matching antigen is unknown.

In the PCR, 60 Vbeta and 13 Jbeta primers were used. Measured with immunoSEQ multiplex PCR; TCRdb has only the in-frame clones, and not every one. The sample holds roughly 60,000 clones. Those who donated were healthy bone marrow donors. Losses at the gene ends were 8 bases for V and 4 bases for J; bases not matched to a gene: 12. Germline CDR1 reads MGHRA; CDR2 reads YSYEKL. The CDR3 is 15 amino acids. The rearrangement links TRBV4-1 to TRBJ2-5; TRBD2 aligns across 8 bases. Sequencing used PBMCs. The clonotype originates from a woman aged 18-29 years in good health and CMV-seronegative. This CDR3 is CASSEAGGVGETQYF. In nucleotides, the CDR3 is TGCGCCAGCTCGGAGGCGGGGGGAGTCGGAGAGACCCAGTACTTC.